A single T cell receptor beta chain is shown here with its context. Clones were sequenced by immunoSEQ multiplex PCR, and TCRdb holds only the in-frame ones, with some missing. The data contain 300,000 to 400,000 clones, 85% of them seen just once; the ten biggest clones take up 1.5% to 2%. Germline loops: CDR1 MNHEY, CDR2 SVGEGT. The V segment lost 2 bases and the J segment 10 bases; nucleotides outside the gene matches: 2. The CDR3 is made up of 13 amino acids. Cohort placement rested on clinical history that participants reported themselves. People in the exposed group encountered a COVID-19 case within 2 weeks before entering the study. These data originate in a study of blood T cell repertoires in COVID-19. Across the whole study: In each case, the material was cDNA or gDNA derived from T cells, B-cell-depleted T cells, or PBMCs.

The V and J genes are TRBV6-2 or TRBV6-3 and TRBJ2-1; the match to TRBD2 covers 10 bases. The TCR comes from a woman in her twenties or thirties who had been exposed to COVID-19. The sequenced material came from PBMCs or T cells enriched from blood (not recorded which). CDR3 DNA: TGTGCCAGCAGTTACAATAGCGGGGGGGAGCAGTTCTTC. It specifies CASSYNSGGEQFF.